One and the same sample provided the 9 T cell receptor beta chains below, sequenced in a study of T cells in Graves' hyperthyroidism and ophthalmopathy. The CDR3 regions of TCR beta were amplified from RNA transcripts. Primed by the HTBI set, a first-round RT-PCR was run on the TCR CDR3. Each CDR3 protein gets one entry after TCRdb re-called the multiplex PCR reads with MiXCR. The table has 370,000 or so distinct CDR3 sequences, less than 15% seen once. Sample: blood. These receptors all come from a man aged 30 to 39 with Graves' hyperthyroidism that later progressed to Graves' ophthalmopathy.

The V gene is TRBV19, the J gene TRBJ2-1; 7 bases align to TRBD1. Germline V gives CDR1 LNHDA, CDR2 SQIVND (reference sequence). The V gene end was trimmed by 1 base and the J gene end by 2 bases; junction bases not matched to a gene: 8. This CDR3 contains 17 residues. This chain's CDR3 is CASSIAPYRGAYNEQFF. The CDR3 DNA is TGTGCCAGTAGTATAGCCCCCTACAGGGGAGCCTACAATGAGCAGTTCTTC.

For this clonotype: This may be a read error: a much more frequent sequence differs by one nucleotide. The V and J genes are TRBV3-1 and TRBJ2-3, with D possibly TRBD1 on 5 matching bases. The CDR3 extends over 16 amino acids. Germline CDR1 LGHDT, CDR2 YNNKEL (reference sequence). V was pared by 5 bases and J by 0 bases, with 15 bases between. The CDR3 reads CASSVASGQSTDTQYF. In DNA, the CDR3 is TGTGCCAGCAGCGTAGCTTCAGGGCAGAGCACAGATACGCAGTATTTT.

This clonotype was seen many times. This chain joins TRBV7-9 and TRBJ1-5, with TRBD1 as a possible D gene (5 bases). V dropped 6 bases and J dropped 1 base, with 16 bases sitting between them. The CDR3 is made up of 16 amino acids. Germline V lookup: CDR1 SEHNR, CDR2 FQNEAQ (reference sequence). DNA for the CDR3: TGTGCCAGCAGTCCATATGGGGGGGAGAGCAATCAGCCCCAGCATTTT. Translated: CASSPYGGESNQPQHF.

V is TRBV5-4 and J is TRBJ2-2, with TRBD2 matching 10 bases. Germline V gene sequence: CDR1 SGHNT, CDR2 YYREEE (reference sequence). J was trimmed by 4 bases and V by 2 bases; bases with no gene match: 2. The CDR3 is 15 amino acids. The CDR3: CASSFSGGPTGELFF. The CDR3 DNA reads as TGTGCCAGCAGCTTTAGCGGGGGGCCCACCGGGGAGCTGTTTTTT.

This clonotype has a count of ten or more. The chain joins TRBV12-5 to TRBJ2-1, with 9 bases aligning to TRBD2. Germline loops: CDR1 LGHNT, CDR2 FRNRAP. The CDR3 extends over 17 amino acids. The V and J ends lost 0 bases and 7 bases, in that order; junction bases with no gene match: 10. Here the CDR3 DNA reads TGTGCTAGTGGTTTGGTACCGGGCGGGGGGGCCATGAATGAGCAGTTCTTC. Translation: CASGLVPGGGAMNEQFF. Based on the CDR3 plus reference TRBV12-5 and TRBJ2-1, the full variable domain is DARVTQTPRHKVTEMGQEVTMRCQPILGHNTVFWYRQTMMQGLELLAYFRNRAPLDDSGMPKDRFSAEMPDATLATLKIQPSEPRDSAVYFCASGLVPGGGAMNEQFFGPGTRLTVL.

There are a few counts of this clonotype. The chain employs TRBV20-1 and TRBJ2-1, with a weak D call TRBD2 (5 bases). Trimming removed 3 bases at V and 6 bases at J, with 6 bases between. The CDR3 is 11 residues long. Looked up from germline, CDR1 is DFQATT and CDR2 is SNEGSKA (reference sequence). DNA of the CDR3: TGCAGTGCTAGGAGGGTCAATGAGCAGTTCTTC. This translates into CSARRVNEQFF.

This clonotype was found a few times. This rearrangement joins TRBV24-1 to TRBJ1-2; 8 bases fit TRBD1. The CDR3 is 12 amino acids. Germline CDR1 reads KGHDR; CDR2 reads SFDVKD. Losses at the gene ends were 8 bases for V and 8 bases for J; bases not matched to a gene: 6. The DNA of the CDR3 is TGTGCCACCACGGACAGGGTGGGAGGCTACACCTTC. As protein: CATTDRVGGYTF.

This clonotype has only a few counts. CDR3 in amino acids: CASSQGGYTEAFF. CDR3 nucleotide sequence: TGTGCCAGCAGCCAAGGCGGATACACTGAAGCTTTCTTT. The chain couples TRBV14 to TRBJ1-1; D gene uncertain. From germline, CDR1 is SGHDN and CDR2 FVKESK. V was clipped by 1 base and J by 3 bases, with 6 bases between them. The length of the CDR3 is 13 residues.

This clonotype was counted ten times or more. This chain links TRBV27 with TRBJ1-5; D is undetermined. V lost 8 bases and J 2 bases, leaving 10 bases between the germline ends. CDR1 is MNHEY and CDR2 is SMNVEV in the germline V gene (reference sequence). CDR3 length: 13 residues. The CDR3 DNA sequence: TGTGCCAGCTCGCGGAGAGGCAATCAGCCCCAGCATTTT. This translates into CASSRRGNQPQHF.